A single sample gave rise to the 14 T cell receptor beta chains below, sequenced in a study of cytomegalovirus exposure and HLA in healthy donors. The PCR ran on 60 Vbeta and 13 Jbeta primers. Clones were read by immunoSEQ multiplex PCR, and TCRdb kept only the in-frame ones, dropping some. This sample's table reports 70,000 or so clones. Sequencing was performed on PBMCs. The receptors here all came from a middle-aged man in good health and CMV-seronegative.

The gene calls are TRBV30 and TRBJ1-5; 7 bases are a match to TRBD1. Per the germline V gene, CDR1 is GTSNPN and CDR2 is SVGIG (reference sequence). The CDR3 runs 15 residues. V shed 4 bases, J shed 4 bases, and the junction held 10 bases outside the gene matches. In nucleotides, the CDR3 is TGTGCCTGGACCCAAAGTGGCAGGGGGAATCAGCCCCAGCATTTT. This encodes CAWTQSGRGNQPQHF.

The chain carries TRBV4-1 and TRBJ1-5; no clear D. The length of the CDR3 is 15 residues. Trimming left V 4 bases short and J 4 bases short, with 14 bases between. Germline V CDR1 and CDR2: MGHRA, YSYEKL. For the CDR3, the DNA is TGCGCCAGCAGCCTGCTGCCCAGCGGTAATCAGCCCCAGCATTTT. This encodes CASSLLPSGNQPQHF.

The chain links TRBV6-6 to TRBJ1-2; TRBD1 agrees at 7 bases. The CDR3 is 16 residues long. The V gene's germline CDR1 is MNHNY and CDR2 SVGAGI (reference sequence). Trimming cost V 2 bases and J 2 bases; bases outside gene matches: 8. The CDR3 DNA sequence: TGTGCCAGCAGTTACGAGAATCGGGACAGAAACTATGGCTACACCTTC. Residues: CASSYENRDRNYGYTF.

The chain is built from TRBV5-4 and TRBJ1-1; D gene unclear. CDR3 length: 13 residues. CDR1 SGHNT and CDR2 YYREEE come from the germline V gene (reference sequence). Deletions cut 6 bases from V and 3 bases from J, with 12 bases between. The CDR3 region has the DNA TGTGCCAGCAATGAGGTCGGGGACACTGAAGCTTTCTTT. Translating it yields CASNEVGDTEAFF.

This chain links TRBV4-3 with TRBJ2-6; D remains unclear. Per germline, CDR1 LGHNA and CDR2 YSLEER. CDR3 length: 16 amino acids. V was clipped by 0 bases and J by 2 bases, with 8 bases between them. This CDR3 reads CASSQDTTAGANVLTF. DNA of the CDR3: TGCGCCAGCAGCCAAGATACCACAGCTGGGGCCAACGTCCTGACTTTC.

V and J are TRBV4-3 and TRBJ2-7; TRBD1 matches 8 bases. Per the germline V gene, CDR1 is LGHNA and CDR2 is YSLEER. After removal of 5 bases from V and 6 bases from J, the junction contained 15 bases not matched to a gene. This CDR3 region has 16 residues. CDR3 residues: CASSWIAGTGGVEQYF. In DNA form, the CDR3 reads TGCGCCAGCAGCTGGATCGCCGGGACAGGTGGAGTCGAGCAGTACTTC.

The chain combines TRBV4-3 with TRBJ1-4, with D uncertain. The V end lost 1 base, the J end lost 6 bases, and 6 bases lay between the germline ends. This CDR3 is built from 13 residues. The germline V gene has CDR1 LGHNA and CDR2 YSLEER. Here the CDR3 reads CASSQGTYEKLFF. CDR3 sequence (DNA): TGCGCCAGCAGCCAAGGGACTTATGAAAAACTGTTTTTT.

The J gene is TRBJ1-5, the V gene TRBV6-5; a weak D match, TRBD1 (6 bases). V dropped 4 bases and J dropped 2 bases, with 12 bases sitting between them. CDR3 size: 15 residues. Per germline, CDR1 MNHEY and CDR2 SVGAGI. The chain's CDR3 is CASSLTGSGNQPQHF. The CDR3 DNA is TGTGCCAGCAGTTTGACAGGTTCGGGCAATCAGCCCCAGCATTTT.

The chain joins TRBV10-3 to TRBJ2-7; perhaps TRBD2 as D (6 bases). V was clipped by 2 bases and J by 1 base, with 12 bases between them. Germline-derived CDR1 and CDR2 are ENHRY and SYGVKD. This CDR3 region has 15 residues. The CDR3 DNA sequence: TGTGCCATCAGTGAGAAGCCGGGACTTTCCTACGAGCAGTACTTC. This encodes CAISEKPGLSYEQYF.

This chain links TRBV11-2 with TRBJ2-7; tentative D call: TRBD2 (6 bases). This CDR3 is built from 14 residues. V shed 1 base and J shed 6 bases, with 13 bases lying between them. Germline CDR1 and CDR2: SGHAT and FQNNGV. This chain's CDR3 is CASSLVLATPEQYF. CDR3 nucleotide sequence: TGTGCCAGCAGCTTAGTACTAGCTACCCCCGAGCAGTACTTC.

This CDR3 reads CASSRQGQGNQPQHF. The CDR3 bases are TGTGCCAGCAGTCGACAGGGTCAGGGCAATCAGCCCCAGCATTTT. The chain uses TRBV7-2 and TRBJ1-5, with TRBD1 identical over 7 bases. This CDR3 has 15 residues. CDR1 and CDR2 from the germline V gene are SGHTA and FQGNSA. Unmatched junction bases numbered 7, after V lost 6 bases and J lost 2 bases.

The chain uses TRBV10-1 and TRBJ2-7, with 7 bases matching TRBD2. With 0 bases clipped from V and 3 bases from J, the junction kept 8 bases outside the gene matches. CDR3 length: 16 amino acids. Germline V gene lookup returns CDR1 WNHNN and CDR2 SYGVQD (reference sequence). CDR3 nucleotides: TGCGCCAGCAGTGAGTCTTCGGGGGGTCAAAACTACGAGCAGTACTTC. It translates to CASSESSGGQNYEQYF.

The rearrangement joins TRBV28 to TRBJ2-5, with 7 bases that match TRBD2. Germline values: CDR1 MDHEN, CDR2 SYDVKM. Unmatched junction bases numbered 4, after V lost 1 base and J lost 2 bases. CDR3 length: 15 residues. CDR3 nucleotides: TGTGCCAGCAGTTTATTCGCGGGAGCACAAGAGACCCAGTACTTC. As protein: CASSLFAGAQETQYF.

The chain recombines TRBV5-4 with TRBJ2-7; D remains ambiguous. Germline V CDR1 and CDR2: SGHNT, YYREEE (reference sequence). The V and J ends lost 0 bases and 5 bases respectively, with 18 bases between them. This CDR3 has 16 residues. The CDR3, as DNA: TGTGCCAGCAGCTTGGAGGTGGGCTCTTCTTATGACGAGCAGTACTTC. This translates into CASSLEVGSSYDEQYF.